What follows is one TCR beta chain and its context. Repertoires were generated with immunoSEQ multiplex PCR, while TCRdb's copy carries only in-frame clones and drops some. Of 200,000 or so clones in the sample, around 79% were seen once. This specimen belongs to a study of blood T cell repertoires in COVID-19. In the study overall: The samples span acute and convalescent COVID-19 from the United States, Italy and Spain. The analysed material was cDNA or gDNA that came from T cells, B-cell-depleted T cells, or PBMCs.

This CDR3 is 13 amino acids long. The germline V gene encodes CDR1 MNHEY and CDR2 SMNVEV (reference sequence). The V end was cut by 5 bases, the J end by 7 bases, with 9 bases between. This TCR derives from a man aged 55 to 70 with active or convalescent COVID-19. The V call is TRBV27, the J call TRBJ1-6; D ambiguous. Sequenced sample: peripheral blood. The CDR3 loop reads CASSQRSNSPLHF. The CDR3 DNA reads TGTGCCAGCAGTCAGCGGTCGAATTCACCCCTCCACTTT.